This TCR beta chain originates from a study of identical twins. Each CDR3 protein gets one entry after TCRdb re-called the 5' RACE reads with MiXCR. Of hundreds of thousands of distinct CDR3 sequences listed, more than 20% are singletons. This clonotype occurred a few times. Trimming at V came to 7 bases and at J to 6 bases, leaving 10 bases not matched to a gene. Germline-derived CDR1 and CDR2 are MNHNS and SASEGT. The CDR3 is 15 amino acids. These sequences were also reported in another study, on yellow fever vaccine responses in identical twins.

The material sequenced was CD4+ T cells sorted from blood. The chain joins TRBV6-1 to TRBJ2-3, with 10 bases that match TRBD1. The receptor was derived from a woman younger than 35 in good health. The CDR3 loop reads CASTKGTGAGDTQYF. DNA for the CDR3: TGTGCCAGCACCAAAGGGACAGGGGCGGGGGATACGCAGTATTTT.